This T cell receptor (beta chain) was retrieved from a study of CD8 T cells in ankylosing spondylitis. The study, taken as a whole, reports: From matched ankylosing spondylitis synovial fluid, disease-linked clones were reportedly recovered at significantly enriched levels. Disease-linked clones proved CD8+ and comparatively uncommon in peripheral blood. There was a TCR beta motif, made of several highly homologous variants, that appeared characteristic of ankylosing spondylitis blood. Earlier authors reported some of these motif variants in reactive arthritis synovial fluid and blood.

There are many counts of this clonotype. Its antigen is as yet unknown. Preparation of TCR beta libraries was done by quantitative 5'-RACE with molecular barcodes. MiXCR was run by TCRdb on the 5' RACE reads, yielding one entry per CDR3 protein. This repertoire shows roughly 490,000 distinct CDR3 sequences, 5.3% found once; its top ten account for roughly 3.5%. This CDR3 is built from 15 residues. Germline loops: CDR1 MDHEN, CDR2 SYDVKM. The germline V and J ends were trimmed by 2 bases and 1 base, with 11 bases remaining between them. The chain combines TRBV28 with TRBJ1-1, with D uncertain. Sequenced sample: blood, either unsorted or a sorted T cell fraction (not recorded which). The receptor was derived from a male donor with ankylosing spondylitis. Here the CDR3 DNA reads TGTGCCAGCAGTTTACTGGACGCGAAGAACACTGAAGCTTTCTTT. The encoded protein is CASSLLDAKNTEAFF.